The 20 T cell receptor beta chains below come from one sample, sequenced in a study of blood T cell repertoires in COVID-19 (TCRdb year 2020). The library was produced with the immunoSEQ multiplex PCR assay. TCRdb provides this immuneACCESS table in a form limited to in-frame rearrangements. Some clones are lacking; in checked studies, under half of them reflect an unresolved V gene, and why the rest are absent is not known. The sample table contains around 300,000 clones; only one count was recorded for around 89% of them. The ten largest clonotypes hold 2.4% of the sample. The sample taken for sequencing was PBMCs or T cells enriched from blood (not recorded which). The receptors shown here come from a woman younger than 35 who had recovered from COVID-19.

Worth noting for this clone: In the same sample, other DNA sequences code for this CDR3. The chain joins TRBV18 to TRBJ1-3; D remains unclear. The germline V and J ends were trimmed by 1 base and 2 bases, with 6 bases remaining between them. CDR3 length: 14 residues. CDR1 KGHSH and CDR2 LQKENI come from the germline V gene. The CDR3 DNA sequence: TGTGCCAGCTCACCACAGGGAGCTGGAAACACCATATATTTT. Translation gives CASSPQGAGNTIYF.

The rearrangement uses TRBV27 and TRBJ1-4; 7 nucleotides match TRBD1. The CDR3 consists of 13 residues. Germline trimming cut 9 bases from V and 2 bases from J; bases unmatched to any gene: 3. CDR1 MNHEY and CDR2 SMNVEV come from the germline V gene (reference sequence). This CDR3 is CASKTGTNEKLFF. The CDR3 DNA sequence: TGTGCCAGTAAGACAGGGACTAATGAAAAACTGTTTTTT.

The chain carries TRBV18 and TRBJ1-1; 7 bases match TRBD1. V dropped 1 base and J dropped 2; count of bases not matched to a gene: 1. CDR1 and CDR2 (germline): KGHSH, LQKENI. The CDR3 spans 14 residues. The CDR3: CASSPQGANTEAFF. CDR3 DNA: TGTGCCAGCTCACCACAGGGGGCTAACACTGAAGCTTTCTTT.

Only one count was recorded for this clone. The rearrangement uses TRBV25-1 and TRBJ1-5; D not certain. CDR1 and CDR2 from the germline V gene are MGHDK and SYGVNS. The CDR3 length is 15 residues. V lost 3 bases and J lost 2, with 11 bases in between. The CDR3 is CASSEPGSGNQPQHF. The CDR3 DNA follows: TGTGCCAGCAGTGAGCCAGGCTCCGGCAATCAGCCCCAGCATTTT. The full variable domain, its missing parts supplied by reference TRBV25-1 and TRBJ1-5, is EADIYQTPRYLVIGTGKKITLECSQTMGHDKMYWYQQDPGMELHLIHYSYGVNSTEKGDLSSESTVSRIRTEHFPLTLESARPSHTSQYLCASSEPGSGNQPQHFGDGTRLSIL.

Notes on this clone: An end of the junction differs from the germline gene, which may be a read error. The rearrangement joins TRBV7-7 to TRBJ2-5, with D tentatively TRBD1 (5 bases). The CDR3 totals 15 residues. Germline V gives CDR1 SSHAT, CDR2 FNYEAQ (reference sequence). CDR3 sequence reads: CASSSGQGTQETQYF. The CDR3 DNA is TGTGCTAGCAGTTCTGGGCAGGGAACCCAAGAGACCCAGTACTTC.

The chain is built from TRBV9 and TRBJ1-2, with D tentatively TRBD1 (5 bases). The CDR3 has 14 residues. Germline V gives CDR1 SGDLS, CDR2 YYNGEE. Trimming shortened V by 0 bases and J by 8 bases, and 14 bases separated the two germline ends. Here the CDR3 DNA reads TGTGCCAGCAGCGTAGGGTCAGGGATTCGAGGCTACACCTTC. This encodes CASSVGSGIRGYTF.

The rearrangement joins TRBV14 to TRBJ1-2, with 9 bases aligning to TRBD1. With V trimmed by 6 bases and J by 7 bases, 12 bases remained unmatched. The CDR3 runs 15 residues. Germline V gene sequence: CDR1 SGHDN, CDR2 FVKESK. The CDR3 DNA is TGTGCCAGCAGTCGAACCGGGACAGGGATACGTGGCTACACCTTC. Translating it yields CASSRTGTGIRGYTF.

The rearrangement uses TRBV5-4 and TRBJ2-7, with D possibly TRBD2 on 5 matching bases. This CDR3 is 14 amino acids long. V lost 4 bases, J lost 0 bases, and 11 bases lay in between. The V gene's germline CDR1 is SGHNT and CDR2 YYREEE (reference sequence). The CDR3: CASSGETGSYEQYF. The CDR3 nucleotides read TGTGCCAGCAGCGGGGAGACCGGCTCCTACGAGCAGTACTTC.

V is TRBV6-5 and J is TRBJ1-1, with D perhaps TRBD1 (5 bases). CDR1 is MNHEY, CDR2 SVGAGI, per germline. The CDR3 runs 15 residues. The V and J ends lost 5 bases and 5 bases respectively, with 18 bases between them. CDR3 in amino acids: CASSRLGGEGTEAFF. Here the CDR3 DNA reads TGTGCCAGCAGTCGCCTGGGGGGGGAGGGTACTGAAGCTTTCTTT.

The CDR3 spells CASSIEGIGQGTYEQYF. In nucleotides, the CDR3 is TGTGCCAGTAGTATAGAAGGGATAGGACAGGGGACCTACGAGCAGTACTTC. The chain couples TRBV19 to TRBJ2-7; 9 nucleotides match TRBD1. Germline assignment: CDR1 LNHDA and CDR2 SQIVND (reference sequence). The ends lost 0 bases at V and 2 bases at J; junction bases unmatched: 8. CDR3 length: 17 residues.

The chain joins TRBV7-2 to TRBJ2-1, with D hard to call. This CDR3 comprises 13 residues. Looked up from germline, CDR1 is SGHTA and CDR2 is FQGNSA. V lost 2 bases to trimming and J lost 4 bases, with 6 bases between them. The DNA of the CDR3 is TGTGCCAGCAGCTTAAACTCTTACAATGAGCAGTTCTTC. This gives the protein CASSLNSYNEQFF.

About this clone itself: Other DNA sequences in the sample encode the same CDR3. The chain carries TRBV2 and TRBJ1-1; D gene uncertain. The V end lost 3 bases, the J end lost 0 bases, and 5 bases lay between the germline ends. Germline V gene data show CDR1 as SNHLY and CDR2 as FYNNEI. The CDR3 runs to 13 residues. DNA of the CDR3: TGTGCCAGCAGTGAGGGCCTGAACACTGAAGCTTTCTTT. Translation: CASSEGLNTEAFF. Complete variable domain (other parts from reference TRBV2 and TRBJ1-1): EPEVTQTPSHQVTQMGQEVILRCVPISNHLYFYWYRQILGQKVEFLVSFYNNEISEKSEIFDDQFSVERPDGSNFTLKIRSTKLEDSAMYFCASSEGLNTEAFFGQGTRLTVV.

This chain connects TRBV9 to TRBJ1-5, with D perhaps TRBD1 (6 bases). The length of the CDR3 is 15 residues. The germline CDR1 and CDR2 sequences are SGDLS and YYNGEE. The V gene lost 4 bases and the J gene lost 3 bases, with 14 bases spanning the gap. Here the CDR3 DNA reads TGTGCCAGCAGCCGGGGGGGGCAAGTCAATCAGCCCCAGCATTTT. Translation gives CASSRGGQVNQPQHF.

The gene calls are TRBV5-5 and TRBJ2-1, with D possibly being TRBD2 (5 bases). V gave up 0 bases and J gave up 2 bases, with 12 bases separating them. The CDR3 covers 16 residues. Germline V lookup: CDR1 SGHKS, CDR2 YYEKEE (reference sequence). The CDR3: CASSLEGGPTYNEQFF. Written as DNA, the CDR3 is TGTGCCAGCAGCTTGGAAGGAGGTCCCACCTACAATGAGCAGTTCTTC. Filled out from reference TRBV5-5 and TRBJ2-1, the complete variable domain reads DAGVTQSPTHLIKTRGQQVTLRCSPISGHKSVSWYQQVLGQGPQFIFQYYEKEERGRGNFPDRFSARQFPNYSSELNVNALLLGDSALYLCASSLEGGPTYNEQFFGPGTRLTVL.

The V and J genes are TRBV9 and TRBJ1-1; D may be TRBD1 (6 bases). CDR3 size: 16 residues. Trimming stripped 0 bases from V and 0 bases from J, with 12 bases between. Germline-derived CDR1 and CDR2 are SGDLS and YYNGEE. CDR3 residues: CASSVVWGHMNTEAFF. The CDR3 nucleotides are TGTGCCAGCAGCGTAGTTTGGGGACACATGAACACTGAAGCTTTCTTT.

The chain joins TRBV5-4 to TRBJ2-1; 9 bases map to TRBD1. This CDR3 spans 14 amino acids. Trimming at V came to 3 bases and at J to 9 bases, leaving 7 bases not matched to a gene. The germline V gene encodes CDR1 SGHNT and CDR2 YYREEE (reference sequence). DNA for the CDR3: TGTGCCAGCAGCTCATTACAGGGGGCAGGTGAGCAGTTCTTC. Translated, it gives CASSSLQGAGEQFF.

The rearrangement uses TRBV7-2 and TRBJ2-7, with a weak D call TRBD1 (6 bases). Trimming removed 6 bases at V and 6 bases at J, with 18 bases between. From germline, CDR1 is SGHTA and CDR2 FQGNSA. This CDR3 is built from 14 residues. The CDR3 loop reads CASSSVQGEREQYF. The DNA of the CDR3 is TGTGCCAGCAGTTCCGTACAGGGCGAGCGCGAGCAGTACTTC.

This sequence joins TRBV6-5 and TRBJ1-4; D might be TRBD1 (5 bases). Trimming removed 8 bases from V and 4 bases from J, with 11 bases in between. In germline, CDR1 is MNHEY, CDR2 SVGAGI. The CDR3 is made up of 13 amino acids. Here the CDR3 DNA reads TGTGCCAGCCGGCGGGGGAATAATGAAAAACTGTTTTTT. Encoded protein: CASRRGNNEKLFF.

The chain couples TRBV29-1 to TRBJ2-1; 7 bases line up with TRBD1. CDR3 size: 16 residues. V lost 2 bases, J lost 0 bases, and 7 bases stayed unmatched. The germline gives CDR1 SQVTM, CDR2 ANQGSEA. The CDR3 DNA follows: TGCAGCGTTGAACCACAGGGGCCTAGCTCCTACAATGAGCAGTTCTTC. Amino acid sequence: CSVEPQGPSSYNEQFF.

The rearrangement uses TRBV6-5 and TRBJ1-6, with D possibly being TRBD1 (5 bases). Germline V gene sequence: CDR1 MNHEY, CDR2 SVGAGI. Trimming removed 5 bases at V and 7 bases at J, with 15 bases between. This CDR3 has 15 residues. The CDR3 sequence: CASSQSDSPNSPLHF. CDR3 bases: TGTGCCAGCAGTCAGTCCGACAGTCCGAATTCACCCCTCCACTTT.